This T cell receptor beta chain was captured by sequencing in a study of T cell repertoires in aging, cancer and after chemotherapy (dated by TCRdb to the late 2010s). With respect to the entire study: Six donor age groups were covered, ranging from 30 or younger up to 70 or older, and each group contained at least three individuals. Peripheral blood TCR beta repertoires from healthy donors and cancer patients were profiled to examine immunoaging and T cell reconstitution after chemotherapy. About 9.3 million TCR reads were contained in the full dataset. A cohort of 220 or so cancer patients (about 94 with hematological and approximately 120 with solid cancers) was assembled, and fewer than 100 healthy donors were included as a reference group. TCR repertoires from healthy donor controls were recorded over periods of several months to years and showed clear clonal overlap between repeated samplings. The paper as a whole reports these results and caveats: The authors noted that the repertoire data do not allow conclusions about immunological memory after chemotherapy. In healthy donors, the decline in TCR diversity with age was mainly explained by loss of richness, whereas in cancer patients loss of evenness was also found to contribute. Compared with age-matched healthy donors, untreated patients with hematological or solid cancers had significantly lower TCR diversity and higher clonality in blood. In both cancer cohorts, the median generation probability rose over the chemotherapy interval, which suggests that the repertoire was reconstituted through rebound thymic output.

Comment on this clonotype: Its antigen specificity is not known. No quality values exist for individual bases; no much larger clone is one base distant.

Trimming accounts for 5 bases at V and 4 bases at J, while the number of junction bases matched to no gene is 10. The CDR3 numbers 15 residues from cysteine through phenylalanine. The kept DNA is CDR3 alone, 45 bases in frame from the first base. Per the germline V gene (reference sequence), MNHEY is the CDR1 and SMNVEV is the CDR2. TCR beta rearrangements were amplified from genomic DNA isolated from peripheral blood, not from sorted cells or RNA. Multiplex touch-down PCR with a mixed TRB-A/B primer pool was used to amplify rearranged TRB sequences covering the V, D and J segments. Illumina adapters and sample indices were attached to the amplicons in two consecutive PCR reactions using Phusion HS II polymerase. Amplicons were gel-purified using the NucleoSpin Gel and PCR Clean-up kit and were subsequently checked with Qubit and an Agilent 2100 Bioanalyzer. The libraries were sequenced on an Illumina MiSeq with 600-cycle, single-indexed, paired-end runs. As for the original processing: MiXCR versions 2.12 and 3.0.5 were used to process the TRB sequences. Each unique CDR3 nucleotide sequence was treated as one clone, and only productive sequences with two or more reads were kept. The repertoire metrics were Shannon diversity, evenness, clonality (defined as one minus evenness), and alpha-parameterized diversity profiles covering alpha 0 to 5. The IGoR algorithm was used to calculate generation probabilities of clones in the paired pre- and post-chemotherapy samples. The raw public reads went through TCRdb reprocessing: fastp at Q25, MiXCR clone calling, in-frame beta chains kept. Every distinct CDR3 protein forms one entry, paired with its most common genes and DNA. The V and J calls follow TCRdb's processing rather than the paper's. This sample has approximately 3,000 distinct CDR3 sequences in its table, and around 28% of those were observed once. The ten top clones hold more than 9% of the sample.

This receptor was taken from a human donor in good health. Sequenced: blood. The V gene is TRBV27 and the J gene is TRBJ2-5; 7 bases in between match TRBD2. The base sequence is TGTGCCAGCAGTCCGGGACTAACGGGAATAGAGACCCAGTACTTC. It specifies CASSPGLTGIETQYF.